This TCR beta chain emerged from a study of blood T cell repertoires in COVID-19. Background on the study: The cDNA or gDNA used as material had been derived from T cells, B-cell-depleted T cells, or PBMCs.

Germline V lookup: CDR1 SGHRS, CDR2 YFSETQ. V gave up 0 bases and J gave up 8 bases, with 5 bases separating them. The length of the CDR3 is 12 residues. Methods used by the authors: Scientists estimated how many nucleated cells there were by amplifying reference gene primers. Clones were read by immunoSEQ multiplex PCR, and TCRdb kept only the in-frame ones, dropping some. The DNA was the basis for D and trimming; V, J and clone size are from that table. The repertoire holds 150,000 to 200,000 clones, with roughly 89% as singletons. The origin of this receptor is a man over 45 with acute or convalescent COVID-19. Sequenced sample: peripheral blood. The chain links TRBV5-1 to TRBJ2-2; D gene ambiguous. The CDR3 bases are TGCGCCAGCAGCTTGGCCGTAGGGGAGCTGTTTTTT. Its translation: CASSLAVGELFF.